This TCR beta chain was found in a study of vaccination effects on CD4 cells after COVID-19. Across the study: Either the BNT162b2 or mRNA-1273 vaccine was given to participants in two doses. Study observations and caveats: In healthy vaccinees, only 1 of 255 vaccine-induced clones cross-reacted with common cold coronaviruses. Long after vaccination, the clones induced by infection and by vaccine shrank markedly in size.

Isolation of CD4+ T cells took place after 10 days of culture. Both day 3 and day 7 saw half the medium replaced with IL-2 medium. This CDR3 is 14 amino acids long. Germline V gives CDR1 KGHSH, CDR2 LQKENI. V was shortened by 0 bases and J by 7 bases, with 12 bases between the two germline ends. Repertoires were generated with immunoSEQ multiplex PCR, while TCRdb's copy carries only in-frame clones and drops some. Counted here are tens of thousands of clones, 65% to 80% occurring once; the ten biggest clones make up approximately 2.9%. Concerning this clone: Its matching antigen is unknown.

This receptor was obtained from a human donor who received a COVID-19 vaccine. This chain connects TRBV18 to TRBJ1-2, with TRBD1 as a possible D gene (5 bases). Specimen: CD4+ T cells from PBMCs cultured without peptide, collected before COVID-19 vaccination. The CDR3 DNA follows: TGTGCCAGCTCACCACCGAGCGGGGCCAGTGGCTACACCTTC. This sequence encodes CASSPPSGASGYTF.